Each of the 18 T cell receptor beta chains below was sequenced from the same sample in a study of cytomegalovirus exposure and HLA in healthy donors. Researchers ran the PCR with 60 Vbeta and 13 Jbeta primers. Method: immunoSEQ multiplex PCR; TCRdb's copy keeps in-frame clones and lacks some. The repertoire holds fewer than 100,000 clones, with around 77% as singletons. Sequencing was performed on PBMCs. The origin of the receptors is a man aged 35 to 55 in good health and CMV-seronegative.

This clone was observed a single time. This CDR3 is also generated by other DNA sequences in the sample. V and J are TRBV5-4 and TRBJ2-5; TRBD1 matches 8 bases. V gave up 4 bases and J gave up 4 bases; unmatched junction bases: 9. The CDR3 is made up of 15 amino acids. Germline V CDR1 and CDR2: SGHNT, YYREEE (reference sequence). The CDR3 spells CASSGELDRVETQYF. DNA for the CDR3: TGTGCCAGCAGCGGGGAGTTGGACAGGGTAGAGACCCAGTACTTC.

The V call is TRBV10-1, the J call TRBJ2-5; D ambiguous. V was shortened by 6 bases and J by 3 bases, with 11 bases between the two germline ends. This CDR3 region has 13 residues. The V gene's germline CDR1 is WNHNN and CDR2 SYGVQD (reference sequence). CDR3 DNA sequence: TGCGCCAGCAGCCCGACAAAAAAAGAGACCCAGTACTTC. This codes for CASSPTKKETQYF.

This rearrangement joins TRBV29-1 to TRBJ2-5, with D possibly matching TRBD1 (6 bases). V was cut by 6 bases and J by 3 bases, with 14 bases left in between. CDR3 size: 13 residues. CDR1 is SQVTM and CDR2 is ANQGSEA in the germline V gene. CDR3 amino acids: CSVRRNREETQYF. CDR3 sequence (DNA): TGCAGCGTCCGAAGGAACAGGGAAGAGACCCAGTACTTC.

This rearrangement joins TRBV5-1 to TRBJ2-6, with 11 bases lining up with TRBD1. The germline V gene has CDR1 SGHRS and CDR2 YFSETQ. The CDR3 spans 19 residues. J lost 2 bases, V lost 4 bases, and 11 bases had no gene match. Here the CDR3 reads CASSHSGPGQGAGANVLTF. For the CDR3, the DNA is TGCGCCAGCAGCCACAGTGGGCCGGGACAGGGGGCTGGGGCCAACGTCCTGACTTTC.

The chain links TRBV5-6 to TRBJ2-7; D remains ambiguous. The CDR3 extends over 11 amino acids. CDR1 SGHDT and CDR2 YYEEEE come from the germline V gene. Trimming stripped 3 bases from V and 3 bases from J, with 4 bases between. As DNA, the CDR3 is TGTGCCAGCAGCTCAAACTACGAGCAGTACTTC. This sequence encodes CASSSNYEQYF. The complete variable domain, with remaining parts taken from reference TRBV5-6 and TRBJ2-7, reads DAGVTQSPTHLIKTRGQQVTLRCSPKSGHDTVSWYQQALGQGPQFIFQYYEEEERQRGNFPDRFSGHQFPNYSSELNVNALLLGDSALYLCASSSNYEQYFGPGTRLTVT.

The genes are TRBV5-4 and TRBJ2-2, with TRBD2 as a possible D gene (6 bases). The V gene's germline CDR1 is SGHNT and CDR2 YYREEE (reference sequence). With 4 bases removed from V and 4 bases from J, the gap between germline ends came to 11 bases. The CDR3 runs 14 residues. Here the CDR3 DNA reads TGTGCCAGCAGCGCGGGGCAATCCACCGGGGAGCTGTTTTTT. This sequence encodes CASSAGQSTGELFF.

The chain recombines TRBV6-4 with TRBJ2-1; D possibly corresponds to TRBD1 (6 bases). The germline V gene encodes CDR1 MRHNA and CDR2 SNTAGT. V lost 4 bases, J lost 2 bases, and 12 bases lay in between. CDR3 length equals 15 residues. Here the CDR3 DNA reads TGTGCCAGCAGTGCCAGGGGTATAGCCTACAATGAGCAGTTCTTC. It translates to CASSARGIAYNEQFF.

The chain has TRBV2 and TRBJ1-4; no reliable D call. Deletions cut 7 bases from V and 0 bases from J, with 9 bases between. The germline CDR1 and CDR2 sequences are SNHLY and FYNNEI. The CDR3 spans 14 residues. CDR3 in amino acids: CASTRQATNEKLFF. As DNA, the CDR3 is TGTGCCAGCACAAGGCAGGCAACTAATGAAAAACTGTTTTTT.

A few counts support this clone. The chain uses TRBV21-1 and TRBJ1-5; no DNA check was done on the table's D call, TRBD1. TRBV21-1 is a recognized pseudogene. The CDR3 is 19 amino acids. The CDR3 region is CASSKDTPNGTGGNQPQHF. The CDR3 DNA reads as TGTGCCAGCAGCAAAGACACCCCAAACGGGACAGGGGGCAATCAGCCCCAGCATTTT.

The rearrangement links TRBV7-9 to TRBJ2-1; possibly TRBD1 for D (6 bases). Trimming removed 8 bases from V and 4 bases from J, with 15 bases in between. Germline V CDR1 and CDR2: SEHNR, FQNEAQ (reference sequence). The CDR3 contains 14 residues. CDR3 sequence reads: CASGFLGTYNEQFF. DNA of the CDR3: TGTGCCAGCGGTTTCTTGGGGACATACAATGAGCAGTTCTTC.

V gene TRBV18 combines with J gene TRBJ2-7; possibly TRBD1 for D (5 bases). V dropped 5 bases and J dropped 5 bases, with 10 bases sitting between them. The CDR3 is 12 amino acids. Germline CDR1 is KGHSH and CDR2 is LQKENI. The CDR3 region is CASSAGYDEQYF. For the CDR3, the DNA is TGTGCCAGCTCAGCAGGGTACGACGAGCAGTACTTC.

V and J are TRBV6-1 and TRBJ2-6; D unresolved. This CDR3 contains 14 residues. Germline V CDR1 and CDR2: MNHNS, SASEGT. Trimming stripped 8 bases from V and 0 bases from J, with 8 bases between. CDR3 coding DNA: TGTGCCAGCGTCAGGAACTCTGGGGCCAACGTCCTGACTTTC. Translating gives CASVRNSGANVLTF.

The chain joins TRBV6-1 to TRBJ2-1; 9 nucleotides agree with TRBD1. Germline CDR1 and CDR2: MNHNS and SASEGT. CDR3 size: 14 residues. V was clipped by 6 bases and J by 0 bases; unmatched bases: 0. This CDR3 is CASRGQGSYNEQFF. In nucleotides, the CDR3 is TGTGCCAGCAGGGGACAGGGCTCCTACAATGAGCAGTTCTTC.

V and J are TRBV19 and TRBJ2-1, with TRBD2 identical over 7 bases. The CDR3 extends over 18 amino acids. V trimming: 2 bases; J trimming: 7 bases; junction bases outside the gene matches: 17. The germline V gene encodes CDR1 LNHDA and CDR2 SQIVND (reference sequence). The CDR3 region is CASSIREGRLLRANEQFF. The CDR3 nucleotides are TGTGCCAGTAGTATAAGGGAGGGAAGATTACTACGAGCGAATGAGCAGTTCTTC.

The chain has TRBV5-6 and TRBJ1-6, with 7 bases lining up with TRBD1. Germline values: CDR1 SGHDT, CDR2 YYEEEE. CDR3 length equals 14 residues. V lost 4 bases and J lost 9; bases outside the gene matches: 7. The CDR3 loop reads CASSPGQVASPLHF. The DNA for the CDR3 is TGTGCCAGCAGCCCTGGACAGGTGGCTTCACCCCTCCACTTT.

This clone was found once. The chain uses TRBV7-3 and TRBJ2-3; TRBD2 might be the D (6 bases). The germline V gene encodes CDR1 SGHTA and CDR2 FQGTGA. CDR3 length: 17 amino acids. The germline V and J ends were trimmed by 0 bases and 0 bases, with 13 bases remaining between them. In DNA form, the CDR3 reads TGTGCCAGCAGCTTAACGCGACTAGGCTCTAGCACAGATACGCAGTATTTT. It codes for CASSLTRLGSSTDTQYF. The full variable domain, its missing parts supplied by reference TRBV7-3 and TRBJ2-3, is GAGVSQTPSNKVTEKGKYVELRCDPISGHTALYWYRQSLGQGPEFLIYFQGTGAADDSGLPNDRFFAVRPEGSVSTLKIQRTERGDSAVYLCASSLTRLGSSTDTQYFGPGTRLTVL.

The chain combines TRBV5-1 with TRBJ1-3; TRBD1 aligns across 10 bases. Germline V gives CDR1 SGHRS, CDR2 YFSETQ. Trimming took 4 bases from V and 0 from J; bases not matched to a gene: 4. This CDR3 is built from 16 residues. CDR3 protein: CASSTDRGASGNTIYF. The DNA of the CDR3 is TGCGCCAGCAGCACGGACAGGGGGGCCTCTGGAAACACCATATATTTT.

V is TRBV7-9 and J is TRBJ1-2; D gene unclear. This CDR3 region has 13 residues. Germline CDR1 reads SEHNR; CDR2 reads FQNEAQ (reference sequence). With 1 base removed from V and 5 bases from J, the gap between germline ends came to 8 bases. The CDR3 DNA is TGTGCCAGCAGCTTAGGGACGGGATATGGCTACACCTTC. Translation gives CASSLGTGYGYTF. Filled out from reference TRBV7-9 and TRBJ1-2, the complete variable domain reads DTGVSQNPRHKITKRGQNVTFRCDPISEHNRLYWYRQTLGQGPEFLTYFQNEAQLEKSRLLSDRFSAERPKGSFSTLEIQRTEQGDSAMYLCASSLGTGYGYTFGSGTRLTVV.